This TCR beta chain was retrieved from a study of molecular identifiers for immune sequencing clone quantification. On the study more broadly: In replicates, RNA from around 20,000 or 100,000 naive CD8 cells was divided five ways and four parts were sequenced. Study-level results: Barcodes shared by identical TCR molecules could lead to underestimated sizes of highly expanded clones.

Bulk libraries came from a prior protocol with listed TCR primers. TCRdb called the PCR reads again in MiXCR, with one record for every CDR3 protein. Of 400,000 to 600,000 distinct CDR3 sequences in the sample, 20% to 25% are singletons; the top ten hold about 0.8%. This clonotype was recorded many times. Its target is not known. Germline V gene sequence: CDR1 SGDLS, CDR2 YYNGEE. V shed 0 bases, J shed 4 bases, and the junction held 8 bases outside the gene matches. The CDR3 is 16 residues long. This TCR derives from a human donor in good health. Some libraries in this study had Jurkat cell RNA spiked in. The sample taken for sequencing was naive CD8+ T cells from blood, with Jurkat cell RNA spiked in. As to subset: FACS-sorted CD8+CD4-CCR7+CD45RA+ naive T cells. V usage is TRBV9 and J usage is TRBJ1-2; TRBD1 agrees at 8 bases. The chain's CDR3 is CASSVGSETGAYGYTF. CDR3 sequence (DNA): TGTGCCAGCAGCGTAGGGAGTGAGACAGGGGCCTATGGCTACACCTTC.